Shown below are 31 T cell receptor beta chains from a single sample sequenced in a study of cytomegalovirus exposure and HLA in healthy donors. The PCR was carried out with 60 Vbeta primers and 13 Jbeta primers. The table came from immunoSEQ multiplex PCR; TCRdb's copy has only in-frame clones and leaves some out. The table lists over 150,000 clones, roughly 78% of them singletons. The sample taken for sequencing was PBMCs. These receptors were taken from a woman between 45 and 60 years old in good health and CMV-seropositive.

The gene calls are TRBV6-5 and TRBJ2-1, with 9 positions matching TRBD1. V was clipped by 7 bases and J by 4 bases; unmatched bases: 8. CDR1 is MNHEY and CDR2 is SVGAGI in the germline V gene. This CDR3 spans 15 amino acids. The CDR3, as DNA: TGTGCCAGCACCGTACAGGGGGCGGGTTACAATGAGCAGTTCTTC. Its translation is CASTVQGAGYNEQFF.

CDR3 nucleotides: TGTGCCAGCAGCCCAGGACTAGCGGGGGGGAAGCAGTACTTC. Protein product: CASSPGLAGGKQYF. The rearrangement links TRBV7-9 to TRBJ2-7, with 15 bases aligning to TRBD2. Per the germline V gene, CDR1 is SEHNR and CDR2 is FQNEAQ (reference sequence). The junction had 4 bases not matched to a gene; V was cut back by 5 bases and J by 8 bases. The CDR3 loop spans 14 amino acids.

CDR3 region: CASSKQYSGTGFGEQYF. The DNA for the CDR3 is TGTGCCAGCAGCAAACAATACTCCGGGACAGGGTTCGGAGAGCAGTACTTC. The chain employs TRBV13 and TRBJ2-7; 9 bases align to TRBD1. The CDR3 runs to 17 residues. The ends lost 5 bases at V and 7 bases at J; junction bases unmatched: 18. The germline V gene has CDR1 PRHDT and CDR2 FYEKMQ (reference sequence).

This clone was picked up a small number of times. The CDR3 DNA sequence: TGTGCCAGCAGCTTAGAGAGACATAATGAGCAGTTCTTC. This gives the protein CASSLERHNEQFF. The V and J genes are TRBV11-2 and TRBJ2-1; D not resolved. This CDR3 spans 13 amino acids. Germline values: CDR1 SGHAT, CDR2 FQNNGV. Trimming took off 0 bases at V and 7 bases at J, with 7 bases between the two ends. The full variable domain, its missing parts supplied by reference TRBV11-2 and TRBJ2-1, is EAGVAQSPRYKIIEKRQSVAFWCNPISGHATLYWYQQILGQGPKLLIQFQNNGVVDDSQLPKDRFSAERLKGVDSTLKIQPAKLEDSAVYLCASSLERHNEQFFGPGTRLTVL.

The rearrangement uses TRBV18 and TRBJ1-3; D is perhaps TRBD1 (6 bases). V was trimmed by 0 bases and J by 5 bases, leaving 20 bases between them. The CDR3 consists of 18 residues. Germline CDR1 and CDR2: KGHSH and LQKENI. In nucleotides, the CDR3 is TGTGCCAGCTCACCACCGAAATCAGGGGCCTCTGGCAGAAACACCATATATTTT. It is translated as CASSPPKSGASGRNTIYF. Supplemented by reference TRBV18 and TRBJ1-3, the full variable domain reads NAGVMQNPRHLVRRRGQEARLRCSPMKGHSHVYWYRQLPEEGLKFMVYLQKENIIDESGMPKERFSAEFPKEGPSILRIQQVVRGDSAAYFCASSPPKSGASGRNTIYFGEGSWLTVV.

The chain recombines TRBV5-5 with TRBJ2-7, with TRBD2 as a possible D gene (6 bases). The CDR3 is 14 amino acids. Germline CDR1 SGHKS, CDR2 YYEKEE (reference sequence). V lost 4 bases, J lost 3 bases, and 14 bases lay in between. CDR3 residues: CASSPGSPYYEQYF. CDR3 nucleotides: TGTGCCAGCAGCCCCGGGAGCCCTTACTACGAGCAGTACTTC. Looking up the rest from reference TRBV5-5 and TRBJ2-7 gives the full variable domain: DAGVTQSPTHLIKTRGQQVTLRCSPISGHKSVSWYQQVLGQGPQFIFQYYEKEERGRGNFPDRFSARQFPNYSSELNVNALLLGDSALYLCASSPGSPYYEQYFGPGTRLTVT.

J is TRBJ1-6 and V is TRBV5-4; tentative D call: TRBD1 (6 bases). This CDR3 has 15 residues. Trimming removed 2 bases at V and 6 bases at J, with 12 bases between. Germline values: CDR1 SGHNT, CDR2 YYREEE (reference sequence). The CDR3 DNA sequence: TGTGCCAGCAGCTTAGGTGGCAGGGGTAATTCACCCCTCCACTTT. Protein: CASSLGGRGNSPLHF.

This clone was seen a single time. The J gene is TRBJ2-7, the V gene TRBV7-3; D call uncertain. Germline V gene lookup returns CDR1 SGHTA and CDR2 FQGTGA. Trimming pared 3 bases from V and 6 bases from J, leaving 12 bases between. The CDR3 is 13 residues long. CDR3 sequence reads: CASSLTGGGEQYF. The CDR3 DNA follows: TGTGCCAGCAGCTTGACGGGTGGCGGCGAGCAGTACTTC.

The chain links TRBV18 to TRBJ1-6; 7 bases match TRBD1. The CDR3 consists of 14 residues. J lost 7 bases, V lost 6 bases, and 6 bases had no gene match. Germline V gene sequence: CDR1 KGHSH, CDR2 LQKENI. Here the CDR3 DNA reads TGTGCCAGCTCCCCCGACAGGGTGAATTCACCCCTCCACTTT. Translated, it gives CASSPDRVNSPLHF.

This clone is a singleton in its sample. J is TRBJ1-5 and V is TRBV15; 7 positions match TRBD1. The junction had 4 bases not matched to a gene; V was cut back by 5 bases and J by 3 bases. Germline CDR1 and CDR2: LNHNV and YYDKDF (reference sequence). The length of the CDR3 is 14 residues. CDR3 coding DNA: TGTGCCACCAGCGGGGGACAGTCCAATCAGCCCCAGCATTTT. It translates to CATSGGQSNQPQHF.

This clone appeared a few times. The chain employs TRBV6-1 and TRBJ2-7; no firm D call. Germline-derived CDR1 and CDR2 are MNHNS and SASEGT. This CDR3 contains 17 residues. Trimming cost V 2 bases and J 3 bases, with 20 bases left between them. The DNA of the CDR3 is TGTGCCAGCAGTGAACCGAGATCCCTCACTGGTATCTACGAGCAGTACTTC. It codes for CASSEPRSLTGIYEQYF.

The chain is built from TRBV7-9 and TRBJ2-3; TRBD2 matches at 8 bases. Germline-derived CDR1 and CDR2 are SEHNR and FQNEAQ (reference sequence). V was clipped by 5 bases and J by 0 bases; unmatched bases: 1. The CDR3 spans 14 residues. CDR3 nucleotide sequence: TGTGCCAGCAGCACGGGGGGGAGCACAGATACGCAGTATTTT. Its protein is CASSTGGSTDTQYF.

The chain has TRBV5-4 and TRBJ1-6; 11 bases align to TRBD1. Germline V lookup: CDR1 SGHNT, CDR2 YYREEE (reference sequence). Germline trimming cut 1 base from V and 9 bases from J; bases unmatched to any gene: 6. This CDR3 is 16 amino acids long. The DNA for the CDR3 is TGTGCCAGCAGCTTGAGGACCGGGACAGGGGGTTCACCCCTCCACTTT. Protein sequence: CASSLRTGTGGSPLHF.

The count of this clone is one. The rearrangement links TRBV7-3 to TRBJ2-2, with TRBD2 matching 7 bases. In germline, CDR1 is SGHTA, CDR2 FQGTGA. The ends lost 1 base at V and 4 bases at J; junction bases unmatched: 6. The length of the CDR3 is 16 residues. CDR3 loop: CASSLMGGTTTGELFF. The DNA for the CDR3 is TGTGCCAGCAGCTTAATGGGCGGGACTACCACCGGGGAGCTGTTTTTT. Looking up the rest from reference TRBV7-3 and TRBJ2-2 gives the full variable domain: GAGVSQTPSNKVTEKGKYVELRCDPISGHTALYWYRQSLGQGPEFLIYFQGTGAADDSGLPNDRFFAVRPEGSVSTLKIQRTERGDSAVYLCASSLMGGTTTGELFFGEGSRLTVL.

The chain carries TRBV2 and TRBJ2-7; 12 bases are shared with TRBD2. V lost 6 bases, J lost 0 bases, and 6 bases stayed unmatched. Germline V gives CDR1 SNHLY, CDR2 FYNNEI. This CDR3 is 16 amino acids long. CDR3 nucleotide sequence: TGTGCCAGCAGAGTGGGACTAGCGGGCCTCTCCTACGAGCAGTACTTC. Protein product: CASRVGLAGLSYEQYF.

The genes are TRBV7-2 and TRBJ2-1, with 10 positions matching TRBD2. V shed 5 bases and J 6 bases; nucleotides not matched to a gene: 7. This CDR3 contains 15 residues. Germline V gene data show CDR1 as SGHTA and CDR2 as FQGNSA. As DNA, the CDR3 is TGTGCCAGCAGCCCCCAAGCGGGGGGGCCCAATGAGCAGTTCTTC. This encodes CASSPQAGGPNEQFF.

The CDR3 reads CAWSAGQFSGNTIYF. The CDR3, as DNA: TGTGCCTGGAGTGCAGGACAGTTCTCTGGAAACACCATATATTTT. The V and J genes are TRBV30 and TRBJ1-3, with a weak D call TRBD1 (6 bases). Germline CDR1 is GTSNPN and CDR2 is SVGIG (reference sequence). Trimming cost V 1 base and J 0 bases, with 10 bases left between them. This CDR3 is built from 15 residues.

A single count supports this clone. The chain is built from TRBV25-1 and TRBJ2-1, with a weak D call TRBD2 (6 bases). The V end was cut by 4 bases, the J end by 3 bases, with 19 bases between. Germline V lookup: CDR1 MGHDK, CDR2 SYGVNS. This CDR3 spans 17 amino acids. The CDR3 nucleotides read TGTGCCAGCAGTGGTGGGACTGTGGGGCGCAGCTACAATGAGCAGTTCTTC. The encoded protein is CASSGGTVGRSYNEQFF.

The rearrangement joins TRBV27 to TRBJ2-5; no firm D call. CDR1 and CDR2 from the germline V gene are MNHEY and SMNVEV (reference sequence). The CDR3 spans 14 residues. V lost 5 bases and J 0 bases, leaving 10 bases between the germline ends. This chain's CDR3 is CASSRTQYQETQYF. The CDR3 DNA is TGTGCCAGCAGTCGTACCCAGTACCAAGAGACCCAGTACTTC.

The chain couples TRBV11-2 to TRBJ2-7; 7 bases agree with TRBD1. Germline-derived CDR1 and CDR2 are SGHAT and FQNNGV. The V gene end was trimmed by 7 bases and the J gene end by 6 bases; junction bases not matched to a gene: 9. CDR3 length: 13 residues. CDR3 residues: CASTQTGTGEQYF. CDR3 bases: TGTGCCAGCACCCAGACAGGGACGGGCGAGCAGTACTTC.

The chain links TRBV6-5 to TRBJ1-1, with TRBD1 identical over 8 bases. The trim removed 0 bases at V and 11 bases at J, leaving 8 bases unmatched. The CDR3 covers 14 residues. The germline V gene has CDR1 MNHEY and CDR2 SVGAGI. The CDR3 sequence: CASSYSGQGGSAFF. The CDR3 nucleotides are TGTGCCAGCAGTTACTCCGGACAGGGAGGATCGGCTTTCTTT.

The chain has TRBV27 and TRBJ1-6; D call uncertain. The CDR3 loop spans 13 amino acids. V dropped 6 bases and J dropped 10 bases, with 13 bases sitting between them. Germline V gene lookup returns CDR1 MNHEY and CDR2 SMNVEV (reference sequence). The DNA for the CDR3 is TGTGCCAGCAGCGCCGGTAACCCATCACCCCTCCACTTT. Translated: CASSAGNPSPLHF.

The gene calls are TRBV5-4 and TRBJ2-3, with 9 positions matching TRBD2. The CDR3 length is 16 residues. CDR1 and CDR2 from the germline V gene are SGHNT and YYREEE (reference sequence). The V segment lost 0 bases and the J segment 3 bases; nucleotides outside the gene matches: 5. The CDR3 sequence: CASSLAGSGGTDTQYF. In DNA form, the CDR3 reads TGTGCCAGCAGCTTGGCCGGTAGCGGGGGAACAGATACGCAGTATTTT.

Written as DNA, the CDR3 is TGCGCCAGCGGAGGCGCCAAAGGGGAGCTGTTTTTT. Encoded protein: CASGGAKGELFF. J is TRBJ2-2 and V is TRBV10-2; TRBD2 is a possible D gene (5 bases). The CDR3 length is 12 residues. The V and J ends lost 8 bases and 8 bases respectively, with 12 bases between them. Germline V lookup: CDR1 WSHSY, CDR2 SAAADI.

This chain joins TRBV27 and TRBJ2-1; TRBD2 matches at 12 bases. Germline V gene sequence: CDR1 MNHEY, CDR2 SMNVEV (reference sequence). The trim removed 7 bases at V and 9 bases at J, leaving 10 bases unmatched. The CDR3 has 15 residues. CDR3 sequence reads: CASNLLAGGRGEQFF. The CDR3 DNA is TGTGCCAGCAATCTCCTAGCGGGGGGGCGCGGTGAGCAGTTCTTC.

This chain joins TRBV27 and TRBJ2-1, with 15 bases that match TRBD2. Germline V CDR1 and CDR2: MNHEY, SMNVEV (reference sequence). V was pared by 10 bases and J by 8 bases, with 6 bases of the junction left unmatched. This CDR3 contains 14 residues. CDR3 DNA: TGTGCCACCTCAGGACTAGCGGGGGGGGATGAGCAGTTCTTC. It codes for CATSGLAGGDEQFF.

This chain joins TRBV7-6 and TRBJ1-1, with 7 bases aligning to TRBD1. The CDR3 extends over 15 amino acids. The V segment lost 2 bases and the J segment 3 bases; nucleotides outside the gene matches: 6. Germline V lookup: CDR1 SGHVS, CDR2 FNYEAQ. CDR3 protein: CASSLFTGTDTEAFF. The CDR3 region has the DNA TGTGCCAGCAGCTTATTTACCGGGACAGACACTGAAGCTTTCTTT.

The chain combines TRBV7-6 with TRBJ1-4; D unclear. V lost 6 bases, J lost 8 bases, and 10 bases lay in between. Germline CDR1 is SGHVS and CDR2 is FNYEAQ. The CDR3 totals 12 residues. This CDR3 is CASRNLGEKLFF. CDR3 DNA: TGTGCCAGCAGAAATTTGGGCGAAAAACTGTTTTTT.

The chain employs TRBV7-6 and TRBJ2-1, with D possibly being TRBD1 (5 bases). The V end was cut by 1 base, the J end by 5 bases, with 6 bases between. Germline CDR1 is SGHVS and CDR2 is FNYEAQ. The CDR3 runs to 13 residues. CDR3 in amino acids: CASSLGRDNEQFF. CDR3 nucleotide sequence: TGTGCCAGCAGCTTAGGCAGGGACAATGAGCAGTTCTTC.

This sequence joins TRBV2 and TRBJ2-5; D possibly corresponds to TRBD2 (7 bases). The CDR3 has 14 amino acids. CDR1 and CDR2 from the germline V gene are SNHLY and FYNNEI. V was shortened by 10 bases and J by 2 bases, with 17 bases between the two germline ends. For the CDR3, the DNA is TGTGCCATCGGGCGGAAGGGGGGGCAAGAGACCCAGTACTTC. Its translation is CAIGRKGGQETQYF.

The chain is built from TRBV21-1 and TRBJ2-7; the tabulated D call, TRBD2, remains unverified against the DNA. TRBV21-1 has pseudogene status. The length of the CDR3 is 14 residues. CDR3 coding DNA: TGTGCCAGCAGTGTACCACGGGAGGGAATCATTGAGTACTTC. It codes for CASSVPREGIIEYF.